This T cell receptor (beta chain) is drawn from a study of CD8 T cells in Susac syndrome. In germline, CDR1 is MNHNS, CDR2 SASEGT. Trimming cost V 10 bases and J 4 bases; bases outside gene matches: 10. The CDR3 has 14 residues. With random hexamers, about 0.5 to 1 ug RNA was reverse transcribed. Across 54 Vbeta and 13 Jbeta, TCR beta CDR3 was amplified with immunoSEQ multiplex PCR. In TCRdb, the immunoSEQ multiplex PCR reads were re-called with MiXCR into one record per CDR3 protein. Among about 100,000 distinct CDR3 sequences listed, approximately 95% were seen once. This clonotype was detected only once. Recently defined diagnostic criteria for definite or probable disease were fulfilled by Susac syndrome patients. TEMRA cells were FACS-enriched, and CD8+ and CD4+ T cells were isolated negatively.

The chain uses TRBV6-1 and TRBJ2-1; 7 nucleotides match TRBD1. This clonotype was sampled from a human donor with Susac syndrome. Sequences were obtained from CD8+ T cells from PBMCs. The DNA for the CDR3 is TGTGCCACCTTTGTACGGGACAGATACAATGAGCAGTTCTTC. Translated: CATFVRDRYNEQFF.